These T cell receptor beta chains were read from a single sample in a study of blood T cell repertoires in COVID-19. Measured with immunoSEQ multiplex PCR; TCRdb has only the in-frame clones, and not every one. In the table there are 150,000 to 200,000 clones, approximately 87% of which are singletons. Material: peripheral blood. These receptors were obtained from a woman in her 70s with acute or convalescent COVID-19. The CDR3 runs from the conserved cysteine through the conserved F or W. The D gene is left open where the match is weak. Clone size is stated in some rows and not others, as once, few, many or a class when expanded.

CDR3 DNA: TGCAGCGTTGTAGGCTCAGGGAATGAAAAACTGTTTTTT
CDR3 protein: CSVVGSGNEKLFF
D gene: -
V gene: TRBV29-1
J gene: TRBJ1-4
clone size: -
CDR3 length: 13

CDR3 DNA: TGTGCCAGCAGTTTGCCAGCGTATGGCTACACCTTC
CDR3 protein: CASSLPAYGYTF
D gene: -
V gene: TRBV28
J gene: TRBJ1-2
clone size: -
CDR3 length: 12

CDR3 DNA: TGTGCCAGCAGCCCTGGACTAGCGGGTGGAAGCTCCTACGAGCAGTACTTC
CDR3 protein: CASSPGLAGGSSYEQYF
D gene: TRBD2
V gene: TRBV28
J gene: TRBJ2-7
clone size: once
CDR3 length: 17

CDR3 DNA: TGTGCCAGCTCACCTGGGACTAGCGGGGCCAACAATGAGCAGTTCTTC
CDR3 protein: CASSPGTSGANNEQFF
D gene: TRBD2
V gene: TRBV18
J gene: TRBJ2-1
clone size: -
CDR3 length: 16

CDR3 DNA: TGTGCCAGCAGTTATCGAGGGAGGAACACTGAAGCTTTCTTT
CDR3 protein: CASSYRGRNTEAFF
D gene: -
V gene: TRBV6-5
J gene: TRBJ1-1
clone size: -
CDR3 length: 14

CDR3 DNA: TGTGCCAGCAGCCAAGGAACAGGGGTTAGCAATCAGCCCCAGCATTTT
CDR3 protein: CASSQGTGVSNQPQHF
D gene: TRBD1
V gene: TRBV3-1/TRBV3-2
J gene: TRBJ1-5
clone size: -
CDR3 length: 16

CDR3 DNA: TGTGCCAGCAGCCGGACTAGCGGGAGCTCCTACGAGCAGTACTTC
CDR3 protein: CASSRTSGSSYEQYF
D gene: TRBD2
V gene: TRBV5-4
J gene: TRBJ2-7
clone size: many
CDR3 length: 15

CDR3 DNA: TGTGCCAGCAGCCCGGACAGGAACACCGGGGAGCTGTTTTTT
CDR3 protein: CASSPDRNTGELFF
D gene: -
V gene: TRBV7-7
J gene: TRBJ2-2
clone size: once
CDR3 length: 14

CDR3 DNA: TGTGCCAGTAGTCGGACAGAATACAATGAGCAGTTCTTC
CDR3 protein: CASSRTEYNEQFF
D gene: -
V gene: TRBV19
J gene: TRBJ2-1
clone size: -
CDR3 length: 13

CDR3 DNA: TGTGCCAGCGCGGGAGTCAACGAGCAGTACTTC
CDR3 protein: CASAGVNEQYF
D gene: TRBD2
V gene: TRBV6-6
J gene: TRBJ2-7
clone size: -
CDR3 length: 11

CDR3 DNA: TGTGCCAGCAGTTACGACAGGGTCGAAATCTCACCCCTCCACTTT
CDR3 protein: CASSYDRVEISPLHF
D gene: TRBD1
V gene: TRBV6-5
J gene: TRBJ1-6
clone size: -
CDR3 length: 15

CDR3 DNA: TGCGCCAGCAGCAACCAAGGGGGCGGTGAAAAACTGTTTTTT
CDR3 protein: CASSNQGGGEKLFF
D gene: TRBD1
V gene: TRBV5-1
J gene: TRBJ1-4
clone size: -
CDR3 length: 14

CDR3 DNA: TGTGCCAGCAGTGAATGGGACAGCTACTATGGCTACACCTTC
CDR3 protein: CASSEWDSYYGYTF
D gene: TRBD1
V gene: TRBV25-1
J gene: TRBJ1-2
clone size: -
CDR3 length: 14

CDR3 DNA: TGTGCCAGCCTCCCTCGCCTCCTAGCGGGAGTGAATGAGCAGTTCTTC
CDR3 protein: CASLPRLLAGVNEQFF
D gene: TRBD2
V gene: TRBV28
J gene: TRBJ2-1
clone size: -
CDR3 length: 16

CDR3 DNA: TGCGCCAGCAGCTTGGGAGGGGGCAGCTATGGCTACACCTTC
CDR3 protein: CASSLGGGSYGYTF
D gene: TRBD1
V gene: TRBV5-1
J gene: TRBJ1-2
clone size: -
CDR3 length: 14

CDR3 DNA: TGTGCCAGCAGTAGACAGGGCAATAATTCACCCCTCCACTTT
CDR3 protein: CASSRQGNNSPLHF
D gene: TRBD1
V gene: TRBV6-5
J gene: TRBJ1-6
clone size: -
CDR3 length: 14

CDR3 DNA: TGTGCCAGCAGCCCCGGATGGGACAGGAATTCACCCCTCCACTTT
CDR3 protein: CASSPGWDRNSPLHF
D gene: TRBD1
V gene: TRBV7-9
J gene: TRBJ1-6
clone size: few
CDR3 length: 15

CDR3 DNA: TGTGCCAGCAGTCGTCTTTTGGCTAGTGGCAATGAGCAGTTCTTC
CDR3 protein: CASSRLLASGNEQFF
D gene: -
V gene: TRBV3-1/TRBV3-2
J gene: TRBJ2-1
clone size: once
CDR3 length: 15

CDR3 DNA: TGTGCCAGCAGCTTTCTCGGGACTAGCGATTTTTACAATGAGCAGTTCTTC
CDR3 protein: CASSFLGTSDFYNEQFF
D gene: TRBD2
V gene: TRBV11-2
J gene: TRBJ2-1
clone size: once
CDR3 length: 17

CDR3 DNA: TGTGCCAGCAGCGTCACGGGAGGCTACGAGCAGTACTTC
CDR3 protein: CASSVTGGYEQYF
D gene: TRBD2
V gene: TRBV9
J gene: TRBJ2-7
clone size: few
CDR3 length: 13

CDR3 DNA: TGTGCCAGCAGTCGACACGGACAGGACTACAATGAGCAGTTCTTC
CDR3 protein: CASSRHGQDYNEQFF
D gene: TRBD1
V gene: TRBV2
J gene: TRBJ2-1
clone size: -
CDR3 length: 15

CDR3 DNA: TGTGCCAGCAGCACCCTAGGCGCTGGAAACACCATATATTTT
CDR3 protein: CASSTLGAGNTIYF
D gene: -
V gene: TRBV13
J gene: TRBJ1-3
clone size: -
CDR3 length: 14

CDR3 DNA: TGTGCCAGTAGTGATCCCGGGACAGTCCTAACTGGGGCCAACGTCCTGACTTTC
CDR3 protein: CASSDPGTVLTGANVLTF
D gene: TRBD1
V gene: TRBV19
J gene: TRBJ2-6
clone size: -
CDR3 length: 18

CDR3 DNA: TGTGCCAGCAGCCTTCAGTGGCCCCCCGAAGCTTTCTTT
CDR3 protein: CASSLQWPPEAFF
D gene: -
V gene: TRBV4-2
J gene: TRBJ1-1
clone size: once
CDR3 length: 13

CDR3 DNA: TGTGCCAGCAGCCTGGGGCAGAGCCAAGAGACCCAGTACTTC
CDR3 protein: CASSLGQSQETQYF
D gene: -
V gene: TRBV6-6
J gene: TRBJ2-5
clone size: -
CDR3 length: 14

CDR3 DNA: TGTGCCAGCAGTTCCAGGGGCGGCTACAATGAGCAGTTCTTC
CDR3 protein: CASSSRGGYNEQFF
D gene: -
V gene: TRBV28
J gene: TRBJ2-1
clone size: -
CDR3 length: 14

CDR3 DNA: TGTGCCAGCAGTTTATCCTCCCTACCAAGGACTGAAGAAGAGACCCAGTACTTC
CDR3 protein: CASSLSSLPRTEEETQYF
D gene: -
V gene: TRBV28
J gene: TRBJ2-5
clone size: once
CDR3 length: 18

CDR3 DNA: TGTGCCAGTAGCCCCCCCGGAGATACGCAGTATTTT
CDR3 protein: CASSPPGDTQYF
D gene: -
V gene: TRBV19
J gene: TRBJ2-3
clone size: -
CDR3 length: 12

CDR3 DNA: TGTGCCAGCAGCGTCCCCACTGCGGGAGGAACCTACAATGAGCAGTTCTTC
CDR3 protein: CASSVPTAGGTYNEQFF
D gene: TRBD2
V gene: TRBV9
J gene: TRBJ2-1
clone size: -
CDR3 length: 17

CDR3 DNA: TGCGCCAGCAGCCAAGAGGGACAGGGAAAAGAAAAACTGTTTTTT
CDR3 protein: CASSQEGQGKEKLFF
D gene: TRBD1
V gene: TRBV4-1
J gene: TRBJ1-4
clone size: -
CDR3 length: 15

CDR3 DNA: TGCGCCAGCAGCCCAGGACAGGGACTAGCCAAAAACATTCAGTACTTC
CDR3 protein: CASSPGQGLAKNIQYF
D gene: TRBD1
V gene: TRBV5-1
J gene: TRBJ2-4
clone size: few
CDR3 length: 16

CDR3 DNA: TGTGCTAGTGGTCCGGGGACAGGGGCCCCCTATGGCTACACCTTC
CDR3 protein: CASGPGTGAPYGYTF
D gene: TRBD1
V gene: TRBV12-5
J gene: TRBJ1-2
clone size: -
CDR3 length: 15

CDR3 DNA: TGTGCCAGCAGCTTCGCGGGAGCGAGAAATGAGCAGTTCTTC
CDR3 protein: CASSFAGARNEQFF
D gene: TRBD2
V gene: TRBV11-2
J gene: TRBJ2-1
clone size: -
CDR3 length: 14

CDR3 DNA: TGCGCCAGCAGCTTTCTCCAGGGGGCCGGAGAGACCCAGTACTTC
CDR3 protein: CASSFLQGAGETQYF
D gene: TRBD1
V gene: TRBV5-1
J gene: TRBJ2-5
clone size: -
CDR3 length: 15

CDR3 DNA: TGTGCCAGTAGTTCCGGGAAGCTAGCGGGAGGTCGGGGAGGAGTCGATGAGCAGTTCTTC
CDR3 protein: CASSSGKLAGGRGGVDEQFF
D gene: TRBD2
V gene: TRBV19
J gene: TRBJ2-1
clone size: -
CDR3 length: 20

CDR3 DNA: TGTGCCAGCAGCACGGTCCCTATTCAATACGAGCAGTACTTC
CDR3 protein: CASSTVPIQYEQYF
D gene: -
V gene: TRBV28
J gene: TRBJ2-7
clone size: -
CDR3 length: 14

CDR3 DNA: TGTGCCAGCAGCCCGACCCCTAGCGGGAGGGCAAGTGAGCAGTACTTC
CDR3 protein: CASSPTPSGRASEQYF
D gene: TRBD2
V gene: TRBV3-1/TRBV3-2
J gene: TRBJ2-7
clone size: -
CDR3 length: 16

CDR3 DNA: TGTGCCAGCTCACCCGACAGACGTAATGAAAAACTGTTTTTT
CDR3 protein: CASSPDRRNEKLFF
D gene: -
V gene: TRBV18
J gene: TRBJ1-4
clone size: -
CDR3 length: 14

CDR3 DNA: TGCGCCAGCAGCCCCACAGGGGGGGCCTCTGAAGCTTTCTTT
CDR3 protein: CASSPTGGASEAFF
D gene: TRBD1
V gene: TRBV5-1
J gene: TRBJ1-1
clone size: -
CDR3 length: 14

CDR3 DNA: TGTGCCAGCAGTTTAAAACAGTATAATTCACCCCTCCACTTT
CDR3 protein: CASSLKQYNSPLHF
D gene: -
V gene: TRBV27
J gene: TRBJ1-6
clone size: -
CDR3 length: 14

CDR3 DNA: TGTGCCAGTAGTATACGGACAGGGGGTCGCGAAGCTTTCTTT
CDR3 protein: CASSIRTGGREAFF
D gene: TRBD1
V gene: TRBV19
J gene: TRBJ1-1
clone size: -
CDR3 length: 14

CDR3 DNA: TGTGCCAGCAGCCGGACAGGGGCTTCCTACGAGCAGTACTTC
CDR3 protein: CASSRTGASYEQYF
D gene: TRBD1
V gene: TRBV5-4
J gene: TRBJ2-7
clone size: -
CDR3 length: 14

CDR3 DNA: TGTGCCAGCTCACTGGTTTTGGGGACAGGGTCCTCTGGGGCCAACGTCCTGACTTTC
CDR3 protein: CASSLVLGTGSSGANVLTF
D gene: TRBD1
V gene: TRBV18
J gene: TRBJ2-6
clone size: -
CDR3 length: 19

CDR3 DNA: TGTGCCACCAGTGGCTTGACAGGCTCGGGCACCGGGGAGCTGTTTTTT
CDR3 protein: CATSGLTGSGTGELFF
D gene: -
V gene: TRBV24-1
J gene: TRBJ2-2
clone size: -
CDR3 length: 16

CDR3 DNA: TGCAGCGCGCGGCAGGGGGCCTACGAGCAGTACTTC
CDR3 protein: CSARQGAYEQYF
D gene: TRBD1
V gene: TRBV29-1
J gene: TRBJ2-7
clone size: -
CDR3 length: 12

CDR3 DNA: TGTGCCAGCAGTGGGACTAGCGGGAGGGAGACCCAGTACTTC
CDR3 protein: CASSGTSGRETQYF
D gene: TRBD2
V gene: TRBV2
J gene: TRBJ2-5
clone size: -
CDR3 length: 14